These 14 T cell receptor beta chains share one sample of origin, sequenced in a study of T cell clones after liver transplantation. Clones were sequenced by immunoSEQ multiplex PCR, and TCRdb holds only the in-frame ones, with some missing. The table lists 90,000 to 120,000 clones, 80% to 85% of them singletons. Sequencing used CD4+ T cells from blood, obtained before liver transplant. Every receptor here comes from a human donor who received a liver transplant.

The genes are TRBV27 and TRBJ2-7, with a possible D match to TRBD1 (6 bases). V was trimmed by 1 base and J by 6 bases, leaving 10 bases between them. The length of the CDR3 is 13 residues. Germline assignment: CDR1 MNHEY and CDR2 SMNVEV (reference sequence). The CDR3 DNA reads as TGTGCCAGCAGTTTATGGCCAGGGGTCGAGCAGTACTTC. This encodes CASSLWPGVEQYF.

This clone came up once. The rearrangement uses TRBV5-1 and TRBJ1-1; 11 bases are shared with TRBD1. The CDR3 contains 16 residues. Germline V gene data show CDR1 as SGHRS and CDR2 as YFSETQ. V was pared by 5 bases and J by 6 bases, with 12 bases of the junction left unmatched. CDR3 sequence: CASSNTKGQGVSEAFF. As DNA, the CDR3 is TGCGCCAGCAGTAACACAAAGGGACAGGGGGTCTCTGAAGCTTTCTTT.

V gene TRBV7-2 combines with J gene TRBJ2-7, with D maybe TRBD2 (6 bases). V was shortened by 0 bases and J by 9 bases, with 15 bases between the two germline ends. The CDR3 is 14 amino acids. Germline V gives CDR1 SGHTA, CDR2 FQGNSA. In DNA form, the CDR3 reads TGTGCCAGCAGCTTAGCGGGGGGTGGCTCTGTGCAGTACTTC. Translated, it gives CASSLAGGGSVQYF. Filled out from reference TRBV7-2 and TRBJ2-7, the complete variable domain reads GAGVSQSPSNKVTEKGKDVELRCDPISGHTALYWYRQSLGQGLEFLIYFQGNSAPDKSGLPSDRFSAERTGGSVSTLTIQRTQQEDSAVYLCASSLAGGGSVQYFGPGTRLTVT.

The chain joins TRBV28 to TRBJ2-7; possible D gene TRBD1, 7 bases. Deletions cut 1 base from V and 7 bases from J, with 11 bases between. Germline V gene lookup returns CDR1 MDHEN and CDR2 SYDVKM. The CDR3 has 13 amino acids. The CDR3 DNA is TGTGCCAGCAGTTTATTTCAGGGGGGAGAGCAGTACTTC. It encodes CASSLFQGGEQYF.

J is TRBJ2-7 and V is TRBV5-4, with TRBD1 identical over 8 bases. The CDR3 has 14 amino acids. V shed 4 bases, J shed 7 bases, and the junction held 10 bases outside the gene matches. Germline V gene sequence: CDR1 SGHNT, CDR2 YYREEE (reference sequence). CDR3 nucleotide sequence: TGTGCCAGCAGCAAAGCCGGGACAGGAGAGGAGCAGTACTTC. It is translated as CASSKAGTGEEQYF. Complete variable domain (other parts from reference TRBV5-4 and TRBJ2-7): ETGVTQSPTHLIKTRGQQVTLRCSSQSGHNTVSWYQQALGQGPQFIFQYYREEENGRGNFPPRFSGLQFPNYSSELNVNALELDDSALYLCASSKAGTGEEQYFGPGTRLTVT.

Written as DNA, the CDR3 is TGCGCCAGCAGCTTGGGACTAGCGGGAGCGGGGGCCTACAATGAGCAGTTCTTC. It encodes CASSLGLAGAGAYNEQFF. This chain links TRBV5-1 with TRBJ2-1, with 12 bases lining up with TRBD2. CDR1 and CDR2 (germline): SGHRS, YFSETQ. The CDR3 consists of 18 residues. The J segment lost 2 bases and the V segment lost 0 bases, leaving 6 bases of the junction unmatched.

This chain joins TRBV4-3 and TRBJ2-1; possibly TRBD2 for D (8 bases). V was cut by 3 bases and J by 10 bases, with 16 bases left in between. Per germline, CDR1 LGHNA and CDR2 YSLEER. The CDR3 has 14 amino acids. CDR3 amino acids: CASSQRTGGREQFF. The CDR3 DNA reads TGCGCCAGCAGCCAGAGGACAGGCGGGAGGGAGCAGTTCTTC.

The V and J genes are TRBV27 and TRBJ2-2; D ambiguous. Germline V CDR1 and CDR2: MNHEY, SMNVEV (reference sequence). The V gene lost 5 bases and the J gene lost 7 bases, with 11 bases spanning the gap. CDR3 size: 13 residues. The chain's CDR3 is CASSPYQRGELFF. CDR3 DNA: TGTGCCAGCAGTCCCTACCAACGCGGGGAGCTGTTTTTT.

The rearrangement uses TRBV4-1 and TRBJ2-7; 8 nucleotides align to TRBD1. V trimming: 4 bases; J trimming: 2 bases; junction bases outside the gene matches: 7. The CDR3 extends over 15 amino acids. Germline V lookup: CDR1 MGHRA, CDR2 YSYEKL. CDR3 amino acids: CASSRLDRGPYEQYF. For the CDR3, the DNA is TGCGCCAGCAGCCGCCTCGACAGGGGTCCCTACGAGCAGTACTTC.

The rearrangement links TRBV7-2 to TRBJ2-7; 9 bases fit TRBD2. The length of the CDR3 is 14 residues. Unmatched junction bases numbered 8, after V lost 5 bases and J lost 6 bases. CDR1 is SGHTA, CDR2 FQGNSA, per germline. CDR3 sequence (DNA): TGTGCCAGCAGCCGTAGCGGGAGTATGGTCGAGCAGTACTTC. Protein product: CASSRSGSMVEQYF.

This clone has more than one count but fewer than ten. This sequence joins TRBV7-2 and TRBJ2-4; D might be TRBD1 (6 bases). V lost 2 bases and J lost 5, with 16 bases in between. This CDR3 has 16 amino acids. The germline CDR1 and CDR2 sequences are SGHTA and FQGNSA. The CDR3 DNA reads as TGTGCCAGCAGCTTATCCCCGAGGACAGACCAAAACATTCAGTACTTC. It yields the protein CASSLSPRTDQNIQYF.

The chain couples TRBV18 to TRBJ2-5; no definite D call. The CDR3 sequence is 12 residues long. Per germline, CDR1 KGHSH and CDR2 LQKENI. V lost 3 bases and J 1 base, leaving 3 bases between the germline ends. In DNA, the CDR3 is TGTGCCAGCTCACCCCTCCAAGAGACCCAGTACTTC. Translated, it gives CASSPLQETQYF.

The V gene is TRBV30, the J gene TRBJ1-5; 9 positions agree with TRBD1. The CDR3 is 13 amino acids. V lost 4 bases and J lost 5; bases outside the gene matches: 3. Germline-derived CDR1 and CDR2 are GTSNPN and SVGIG (reference sequence). The DNA for the CDR3 is TGTGCCTGGACCCGGGACAGGGATCAGCCCCAGCATTTT. Translating gives CAWTRDRDQPQHF.

V gene TRBV9 combines with J gene TRBJ2-7; the D gene is possibly TRBD2 (5 bases). Looked up from germline, CDR1 is SGDLS and CDR2 is YYNGEE. The CDR3 contains 15 residues. V was shortened by 2 bases and J by 3 bases, with 15 bases between the two germline ends. CDR3: CASSVGLGRYYEQYF. The CDR3 DNA reads as TGTGCCAGCAGCGTCGGACTCGGGCGGTACTACGAGCAGTACTTC.